The source of this T cell receptor beta chain is a study of regulatory T cells in long-lasting Graves disease. Sample time point: newly diagnosed GD, antithyroid drugs for less than 3 months. PBMC RNA was the source of the TCR library. Graves' disease diagnosis followed American Thyroid Association guidelines. Trimming removed 3 bases from V and 8 bases from J, with 12 bases in between. Germline lookup yields CDR1 SEHNR and CDR2 FQNEAQ (reference sequence). There are 13 residues in the CDR3. This clonotype was counted between two and nine times. Its cognate antigen is unknown. Arm-PCR with iRepertoire HTBI primers amplified the CDR3 regions for these TCR beta libraries. TCRdb reprocessed the multiplex PCR reads with MiXCR, giving one entry per CDR3 protein. The data show 450,000 to 500,000 distinct CDR3 sequences, 16% seen once. Study results and limitations: Persistent disease samples used TRBV28, TRBJ1-2 and TRBJ2-5 preferentially.

This sample was shared with a second study, whose subject was T cells in Graves' hyperthyroidism and ophthalmopathy. That study reports: Appearing also in blood were most of the thyroid clonotypes expanded above 0.001.

Source: peripheral blood mononuclear cells (PBMCs), taken at new diagnosis, from a patient treated with antithyroid drugs. This chain joins TRBV7-9 and TRBJ2-3, with TRBD2 as a possible D gene (6 bases). This TCR was sampled from a man aged 40-50 years with Graves disease. Here the CDR3 reads CASSFSPGGTQYF. The CDR3 DNA reads as TGTGCCAGCAGCTTTAGCCCCGGGGGTACGCAGTATTTT.